The T cell receptor (beta chain) described here comes from a study of cytomegalovirus exposure and HLA in healthy donors. Unmatched junction bases numbered 10, after V lost 2 bases and J lost 8 bases. Germline CDR1 LNHDA, CDR2 SQIVND (reference sequence). There are 15 residues in the CDR3. As to this clone: Its antigen remains unidentified.

The PCR had 60 Vbeta and 13 Jbeta primers. The method was immunoSEQ multiplex PCR; TCRdb's version includes in-frame clones alone and lacks a portion of them. The table includes 200,000 to 300,000 clones, 84% detected once. Study-wide points: Sequencing depth across donors, presence/absence analyses assumed, was roughly uniform. With high specificity and sensitivity, the classifier reportedly diagnosed cytomegalovirus status. Later analysis demonstrated an association between a missense DCLRE1C variant and TCR beta V- and J-gene trimming.

The sequence was obtained from a woman aged 40 to 49 in good health and CMV-seropositive. Material for sequencing was PBMCs. This chain joins TRBV19 and TRBJ1-2; TRBD1 agrees at 8 bases. The CDR3 sequence: CASSIQGAPLGGYTF. In DNA form, the CDR3 reads TGTGCCAGTAGTATACAGGGGGCTCCCCTCGGGGGCTACACCTTC.